The present T cell receptor (beta chain) was sequenced within a study of blood T cell repertoires in COVID-19. Original data processing: Scientists estimated how many nucleated cells there were by amplifying reference gene primers. Clones were sequenced by immunoSEQ multiplex PCR, and TCRdb holds only the in-frame ones, with some missing. Clonal size and the V and J genes are those of that table, whereas D and trimming came from the DNA. The profile covers some 300,000 clones, with around 91% appearing a single time and under 1.1% taken by the ten largest. The CDR3 is 16 amino acids. Per the germline V gene, CDR1 is SEHNR and CDR2 is FQNEAQ (reference sequence). Losses at the gene ends were 5 bases for V and 1 base for J; bases not matched to a gene: 9.

The receptor was derived from a woman between 35 and 50 years old with COVID-19, enrolled during active disease. This sequence joins TRBV7-9 and TRBJ1-2; 8 bases match TRBD1. Sequenced: peripheral blood. The CDR3 DNA reads as TGTGCCAGCAGCGCGGGGACAGGCACAATTAACTATGGCTACACCTTC. Translated: CASSAGTGTINYGYTF.